Listed below are T cell receptor beta chains from one sample, sequenced in a study of T cell repertoires in cytomegalovirus infection. Each CDR3 protein gets one entry after TCRdb re-called the reads with MiXCR. This table holds about 440,000 distinct CDR3 sequences, about 33% found once. The sequenced sample consisted of PBMCs. These receptors all come from a human donor in good health (CMV status not recorded). Some clones in this sample may be carry-over from other donors' samples. The CDR3 runs from the conserved cysteine through the conserved F or W. A D gene is named only where the DNA matches it firmly. Part of the rows lack a size; the others show once, few, many or a class for expanded clones.

j_call | clone_size | v_call | d_call | cdr3_nt | cdr3_aa
TRBJ2-5 | . | TRBV9 | TRBD2 | TGTGCCAGCAGCGTGGGACTAGCGGGGGAAAAATACCAAGAGACCCAGTACTTC | CASSVGLAGEKYQETQYF
TRBJ1-1 | many | TRBV4-1 | . | TGCGCCAGCAGACACACCGGGACGGCGAGGGGGAACACTGAAGCTTTCTTT | CASRHTGTARGNTEAFF
TRBJ1-3 | . | TRBV19 | TRBD1 | TGTGCCACAGAACGGACAGGGAAAACCTCCTCTGGAAACACCATATATTTT | CATERTGKTSSGNTIYF
TRBJ1-5 | . | TRBV7-2 | . | TGTGCCAGCAGCTCAACCGGTCATCCCAAGCATTTT | CASSSTGHPKHF
TRBJ1-6 | . | TRBV6-6 | . | TGTGCCAGCAGTTACGGCGTGGGAAATTCACCCCTCCACTTT | CASSYGVGNSPLHF
TRBJ1-3 | many | TRBV7-2 | . | TGTGCCAGCAGCCGTAGACTGAGCTCTGGAAACACCATATATTTT | CASSRRLSSGNTIYF
TRBJ2-3 | few | TRBV28 | TRBD2 | TGTGCCAGCACCATCGGACTAGCGGGCACAGATACGCAGTATTTT | CASTIGLAGTDTQYF
TRBJ1-1 | many | TRBV6-2/TRBV6-3 | . | TGTGCCAGCAGTTCGGAGGGAGGAAGCGCTGAAGCTTTCTTT | CASSSEGGSAEAFF
TRBJ1-1 | few | TRBV12-5 | . | TGTGCTAGTGGTTTGGGGCACCAGGGCACTGAAGCTTTCTTT | CASGLGHQGTEAFF
TRBJ1-2 | few | TRBV24-1 | TRBD1 | TGTGCCACCAGTGACTTCGGACAGGGCTATTCTGGCTACACCTTC | CATSDFGQGYSGYTF
TRBJ1-1 | many | TRBV6-1 | TRBD1 | TGTGCCACCACCGGGACAGGGGGGATCACTGAAGCTTTCTTT | CATTGTGGITEAFF
TRBJ1-1 | . | TRBV24-1 | TRBD1 | TGTGCCACCAGTGATGCACAGGGGGTAAACACTGAAGCTTTCTTT | CATSDAQGVNTEAFF
TRBJ2-1 | . | TRBV29-1 | . | TGCAGCGTTGAAGACGGGGGAATGAATGAGCAGTTCTTC | CSVEDGGMNEQFF
TRBJ1-5 | few | TRBV4-1 | TRBD1 | TGCGCCAGCAGCCAAGTTTTTTCGGGACAGGGGGATCAGCCCCAGCATTTT | CASSQVFSGQGDQPQHF
TRBJ1-5 | few | TRBV12-3/TRBV12-4 | . | TGTGCCAGCAGTCGACCCGCGGGTCAGCCCCAGCATTTT | CASSRPAGQPQHF
TRBJ2-3 | . | TRBV19 | . | TGTGCCAGCGGGAGCGGCACAGATACGCAGTATTTT | CASGSGTDTQYF
TRBJ1-5 | . | TRBV19 | TRBD1 | TGTGCCAGTAGACTACAGGGGATCGGCAATCAGCCCCAGCATTTT | CASRLQGIGNQPQHF
TRBJ2-7 | few | TRBV28 | TRBD1 | TGTGCCAGCAGTTTAAACAGGGGTCCCTACGAGCAGTACTTC | CASSLNRGPYEQYF
TRBJ2-7 | . | TRBV5-1 | TRBD1 | TGCGCCAGCGGGGACAGGGGCCACGAGCAGTACTTC | CASGDRGHEQYF
TRBJ1-2 | . | TRBV7-2 | . | TGTGCCAGCAGCTATCAGGAAAACTATGGCTACACCTTC | CASSYQENYGYTF
TRBJ1-1 | . | TRBV28 | TRBD1 | TGTGCCAGCAGTTTGACAGGGGGTTACACTGAAGCTTTCTTT | CASSLTGGYTEAFF
TRBJ2-7 | many | TRBV7-2 | . | TGTGCCAGCAGCTTAGATATGGGCAGGAATTCCTACGAGCAGTACTTC | CASSLDMGRNSYEQYF
TRBJ2-3 | . | TRBV25-1 | TRBD2 | TGTGCCAGCAGCGACGTTCGGGACTACACAGATACGCAGTATTTT | CASSDVRDYTDTQYF
TRBJ1-5 | . | TRBV6-6 | . | TGTGCCAGCAGTTACACTAAATCCCCCACAGGGTTAAATAGCAATCAGCCCCAGCATTTT | CASSYTKSPTGLNSNQPQHF
TRBJ1-6 | . | TRBV5-1 | . | TGCGCCAGCAGCTTGGGACACCAAAATTCACCCCTCCACTTT | CASSLGHQNSPLHF
TRBJ1-6 | few | TRBV7-8 | . | TGTGCCAGCAGCTGGCAGAATAATTCACCCCTCCACTTT | CASSWQNNSPLHF
TRBJ2-2 | few | TRBV5-4 | TRBD2 | TGTGCCAGCAGGCTGGGACTAGCGGCGAACACCGGGGAGCTGTTTTTT | CASRLGLAANTGELFF
TRBJ2-7 | . | TRBV19 | . | TGTGCCAGTAAGGCCCTCCATGGCGATAGCTCCTACGAGCAGTACTTC | CASKALHGDSSYEQYF
TRBJ1-1 | many | TRBV7-2 | . | TGTGCCAGCAGCTTAGCCCCACCGGGTCTCTTGAACACTGAAGCTTTCTTT | CASSLAPPGLLNTEAFF
TRBJ2-7 | . | TRBV20-1 | . | TGCAGTGCCCCCCTTGGGCGGGGCATGGGGGAGCAGTACTTC | CSAPLGRGMGEQYF
TRBJ1-6 | . | TRBV7-2 | TRBD1 | TGTGCCAGCAGCTGGGGGGGGACAGGGCATTCACCCCTCCACTTT | CASSWGGTGHSPLHF
TRBJ1-4 | few | TRBV14 | . | TGTGCCAGCAGCCAAGGACCAGGGACGGTGGGTGAAAAACTGTTTTTT | CASSQGPGTVGEKLFF
TRBJ2-2 | few | TRBV6-2/TRBV6-3 | . | TGTGCCAGCCTCATGCACGATCCCGTTACCGGGGAGCTGTTTTTT | CASLMHDPVTGELFF
TRBJ2-5 | few | TRBV6-6 | TRBD2 | TGTGCCAGCAGTCCCGGGACTAGAAAAGAGACCCAGTACTTC | CASSPGTRKETQYF
TRBJ2-7 | few | TRBV28 | . | TGTGCCAGCAGTTTACCGGGGGTCGAGCAGTACTTC | CASSLPGVEQYF
TRBJ1-4 | few | TRBV2 | . | TGTGCCAGCAGTGAAGAAGGGTATGAAAAACTGTTTTTT | CASSEEGYEKLFF
TRBJ2-2 | few | TRBV6-1 | . | TGTGCCAGCAGTGAAATTATTCGGGAGCTGTTTTTT | CASSEIIRELFF
TRBJ2-7 | . | TRBV5-3 | . | TGTGCCAGAAGCGGCTTCGCGTGCGAGCAGTACTTC | CARSGFACEQYF
TRBJ1-1 | . | TRBV5-1 | . | TGCGCCAGCAGCTTGGATATCTCGGTTCCGAACACTGAAGCTTTCTTT | CASSLDISVPNTEAFF
TRBJ2-7 | . | TRBV6-1 | . | TGTGCCAGCAAGAAGGACATGGCGAGCGAGCAGTACTTC | CASKKDMASEQYF
TRBJ1-2 | . | TRBV6-1 | . | TGTGCCAGCAGTAAAGGGGGTGTGGGAGGCTACACCTTC | CASSKGGVGGYTF
TRBJ2-3 | . | TRBV18 | . | TGTGCCAGCTCATCGGGGGTCACAGATACGCAGTATTTT | CASSSGVTDTQYF